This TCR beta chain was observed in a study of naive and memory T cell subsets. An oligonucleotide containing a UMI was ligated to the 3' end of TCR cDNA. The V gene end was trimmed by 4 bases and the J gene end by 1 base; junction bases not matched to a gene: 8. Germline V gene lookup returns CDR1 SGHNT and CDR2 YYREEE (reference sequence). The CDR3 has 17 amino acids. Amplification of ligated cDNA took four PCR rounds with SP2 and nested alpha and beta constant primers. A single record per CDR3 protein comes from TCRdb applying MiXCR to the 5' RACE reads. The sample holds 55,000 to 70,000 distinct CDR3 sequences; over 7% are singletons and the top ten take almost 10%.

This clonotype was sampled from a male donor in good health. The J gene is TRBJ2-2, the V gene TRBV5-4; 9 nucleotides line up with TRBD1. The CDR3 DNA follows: TGTGCCAGCAGCCACACTCCGGACAGGGGGAACACCGGGGAGCTGTTTTTT. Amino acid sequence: CASSHTPDRGNTGELFF.